This TCR beta chain stems from a study of Tregs in tolerant kidney transplant recipients. Turning to the study itself: CD4+CD25+CD127- cells came from roughly three-day belatacept mixed lymphocyte reactions, some with approximately 5-day graft donor restimulation.

The protocol was immunoSEQ multiplex PCR, while the TCRdb copy is restricted to in-frame clones and leaves out a portion. The table includes 15,000 to 20,000 clones, about 61% detected once. Comments on this clone: Its specificity is not known.

CDR3 size: 14 residues. The ends lost 6 bases at V and 6 bases at J; junction bases unmatched: 8. CDR1 and CDR2 from the germline V gene are MNHEY and SVGAGI. Source material: Tregs from blood cultured with allogeneic cells. This chain uses TRBV6-5 with TRBJ2-5; 9 bases agree with TRBD1. The source of this sequence is a human donor in good health. This CDR3 is CASSRDRATKTQYF. The CDR3 DNA reads TGTGCCAGCAGCCGGGACAGGGCGACGAAGACCCAGTACTTC.